This T cell receptor (beta chain) was documented in a study of cytomegalovirus exposure and HLA in healthy donors. Regarding the study as a whole: The finding came from a later analysis; first-cohort TCR clusters tended to co-occur in the approximately 120 validation repertoires. There were a few CMV-associated chains whose specificity for CMV antigens was confirmed in vitro. According to the study, 150 to 200 TCR beta chains were cytomegalovirus-associated. Usually a TCR sequence was rare, but some public TCRs were found in many donors.

As to this clone: What it binds is not known.

V gave up 3 bases and J gave up 3 bases; unmatched junction bases: 0. The CDR3 is 13 residues long. CDR1 and CDR2 from the germline V gene are LNHDA and SQIVND (reference sequence). Sequencing used immunoSEQ multiplex PCR; TCRdb keeps in-frame clones, though not all of them. The sample shows 130,000 or so clones, roughly nine tenths of them seen only once. The V gene is TRBV19, the J gene TRBJ2-7, with 9 bases matching TRBD1. The sequencing sample was made of PBMCs. This receptor was identified in a woman aged 18-29 years in good health and CMV-seronegative. The CDR3 DNA is TGTGCCAGTAGTATGGACAGGGGCTACGAGCAGTACTTC. Translation gives CASSMDRGYEQYF.